These T cell receptor beta chains were read from a single sample in a study of cytomegalovirus exposure and HLA in healthy donors. Sequenced by immunoSEQ multiplex PCR; TCRdb stores in-frame clones only, minus some. The profile covers around 170,000 clones, with over 60% appearing a single time and over 1.2% taken by the ten largest. Sequenced material: PBMCs. The receptors come from a girl aged 5-17 years in good health and CMV-seronegative. CDR3s include the opening cysteine and the closing phenylalanine or tryptophan. A D gene is named only where the DNA matches it firmly. Clone size is shown for a subset of rows, as once, few, many or a class of expanded clone.

V gene	D gene	CDR3 length	clone size	J gene	CDR3 protein	CDR3 DNA
TRBV6-6	TRBD2	13	.	TRBJ2-1	CASSGGNYNEQFF	TGTGCCAGCAGCGGGGGGAATTACAATGAGCAGTTCTTC
TRBV9	TRBD2	16	.	TRBJ2-2	CASSLRSGVSPGELFF	TGTGCCAGCAGCCTCCGAAGCGGGGTTAGTCCCGGGGAGCTGTTTTTT
TRBV19	.	14	once	TRBJ1-1	CASSPWGGNTEAFF	TGTGCCAGTAGTCCCTGGGGAGGAAACACTGAAGCTTTCTTT
TRBV2	.	13	few	TRBJ1-1	CASKGESSTEAFF	TGTGCCAGCAAGGGGGAAAGTAGCACTGAAGCTTTCTTT
TRBV27	.	16	.	TRBJ1-1	CASSFQTGEPKTEAFF	TGTGCCAGCAGTTTTCAGACCGGAGAACCGAAGACTGAAGCTTTCTTT
TRBV5-1	.	14	.	TRBJ1-2	CASSLEAGVGGYTF	TGCGCCAGCAGCTTGGAGGCGGGGGTCGGTGGCTACACCTTC
TRBV9	TRBD2	15	.	TRBJ2-5	CASSRSGGNQETQYF	TGTGCCAGCAGTAGAAGCGGGGGTAATCAAGAGACCCAGTACTTC
TRBV29-1	.	14	.	TRBJ1-1	CSAFAGSVNTEAFF	TGCAGCGCGTTCGCCGGGTCCGTGAACACTGAAGCTTTCTTT
TRBV7-9	.	16	.	TRBJ1-2	CASSLENVQVLYGYTF	TGTGCCAGCAGCTTAGAAAATGTCCAGGTTTTGTATGGCTACACCTTC
TRBV9	TRBD1	15	.	TRBJ2-7	CASSVSTGAEYEQYF	TGTGCCAGCAGCGTTAGTACAGGGGCCGAGTACGAGCAGTACTTC
TRBV25-1	.	17	once	TRBJ2-1	CASSDPGWRGSYNEQFF	TGTGCCAGCAGTGACCCCGGCTGGCGCGGATCCTACAATGAGCAGTTCTTC
TRBV7-7	TRBD2	14	.	TRBJ2-1	CASSLEFGGNEQFF	TGTGCTAGCAGCTTAGAATTCGGGGGGAATGAGCAGTTCTTC
TRBV5-1	.	15	few	TRBJ1-3	CASSLEPDSGNTIYF	TGCGCCAGCAGCTTGGAGCCCGACTCTGGAAACACCATATATTTT
TRBV4-1	TRBD2	16	few	TRBJ2-5	CASSQLAGGPGETQYF	TGCGCCAGCAGCCAACTAGCGGGGGGGCCGGGAGAGACCCAGTACTTC
TRBV29-1	.	12	.	TRBJ2-2	CSVEYGSGELFF	TGCAGCGTTGAATACGGGTCCGGGGAGCTGTTTTTT
TRBV19	.	16	few	TRBJ1-1	CASTRLGVGLNTEAFF	TGTGCCAGTACCCGGTTAGGGGTAGGTCTGAACACTGAAGCTTTCTTT
TRBV7-9	.	12	.	TRBJ2-1	CASWSRGNEQFF	TGTGCCAGCTGGAGTAGGGGCAATGAGCAGTTCTTC
TRBV11-2	.	14	.	TRBJ1-4	CASSLASGNEKLFF	TGTGCCAGCAGCTTAGCAAGCGGGAATGAAAAACTGTTTTTT
TRBV7-8	.	14	.	TRBJ1-4	CASSTGQTNEKLFF	TGTGCCAGCAGCACCGGACAGACAAATGAAAAACTGTTTTTT
TRBV6-1	.	13	.	TRBJ2-7	CASSEVGQEKQYF	TGTGCCAGCAGTGAAGTTGGGCAGGAAAAGCAGTACTTC
TRBV2	.	12	.	TRBJ1-2	CASSDQGYGYTF	TGTGCCAGCAGTGACCAGGGCTATGGCTACACCTTC
TRBV27	TRBD1	13	.	TRBJ1-2	CASSSRQGFGYTF	TGTGCCAGCAGTTCGAGACAGGGGTTTGGCTACACCTTC
TRBV27	.	13	.	TRBJ2-2	CASSSGVTGELFF	TGTGCCAGCAGCTCAGGGGTCACCGGGGAGCTGTTTTTT
TRBV29-1	TRBD1	13	once	TRBJ1-1	CSVYRGLNTEAFF	TGCAGCGTTTACAGGGGGTTGAACACTGAAGCTTTCTTT
TRBV7-2	.	14	.	TRBJ1-5	CASSQLGLNQPQHF	TGTGCCAGCAGCCAACTAGGACTCAATCAGCCCCAGCATTTT
TRBV7-8	TRBD1	14	.	TRBJ2-5	CASSLRQGKETQYF	TGTGCCAGCAGCTTGCGACAGGGTAAAGAGACCCAGTACTTC
TRBV7-2	.	16	.	TRBJ1-6	CASSLRGISYNSPLHF	TGTGCCAGCAGTTTGAGGGGGATCTCCTATAATTCACCCCTCCACTTT
TRBV6-5	.	14	few	TRBJ2-7	CASSYVRNSYEQYF	TGTGCCAGCAGTTACGTCAGAAACTCCTACGAGCAGTACTTC
TRBV25-1	.	13	.	TRBJ1-2	CASSEAGSYGYTF	TGTGCCAGCAGTGAGGCCGGGAGCTATGGCTACACCTTC
TRBV5-1	.	16	.	TRBJ2-6	CASSLVQSAGANVLTF	TGCGCCAGCAGCTTGGTACAGTCAGCTGGGGCCAACGTCCTGACTTTC
TRBV5-1	.	15	.	TRBJ2-2	CASSLDRVFPGELFF	TGCGCCAGCAGCTTGGACAGGGTTTTTCCCGGGGAGCTGTTTTTT
TRBV5-1	.	13	once	TRBJ2-7	CASSPRQTYEQYF	TGCGCCAGCAGCCCGCGACAGACCTACGAGCAGTACTTC
TRBV4-1	.	15	few	TRBJ1-3	CASSQESGSGNTIYF	TGCGCCAGCAGCCAAGAGTCAGGCTCTGGAAACACCATATATTTT
TRBV30	.	11	.	TRBJ1-1	CAWNLQVGAFF	TGTGCCTGGAACCTACAGGTAGGAGCTTTCTTT
TRBV20-1	.	11	.	TRBJ1-1	CSAMEGTEAFF	TGCAGTGCCATGGAGGGCACTGAAGCTTTCTTT
TRBV20-1	.	11	.	TRBJ1-4	CSARWDNQLFF	TGCAGTGCTCGATGGGACAACCAACTGTTTTTT
TRBV6-5	TRBD2	15	.	TRBJ2-5	CASSYSGGYQETQYF	TGTGCCAGCAGTTACAGCGGGGGTTACCAAGAGACCCAGTACTTC
TRBV29-1	TRBD1	15	.	TRBJ1-1	CSVAAGTALNTEAFF	TGCAGCGTTGCAGCAGGGACAGCATTGAACACTGAAGCTTTCTTT
TRBV13	TRBD2	16	few	TRBJ2-5	CASSLRTSETQETQYF	TGTGCCAGCAGCCTCCGGACTAGCGAGACTCAAGAGACCCAGTACTTC
TRBV29-1	TRBD2	12	.	TRBJ2-1	CSVEDSAGGWFF	TGCAGCGTTGAAGATTCAGCGGGGGGGTGGTTCTTC
TRBV2	.	15	few	TRBJ2-7	CASRTGGVGSYEQYF	TGTGCCAGCAGGACTGGCGGGGTGGGATCCTACGAGCAGTACTTC
TRBV7-9	.	15	.	TRBJ1-1	CASSSYGRVDTEAFF	TGTGCCAGCAGCTCGTACGGGAGGGTGGACACTGAAGCTTTCTTT